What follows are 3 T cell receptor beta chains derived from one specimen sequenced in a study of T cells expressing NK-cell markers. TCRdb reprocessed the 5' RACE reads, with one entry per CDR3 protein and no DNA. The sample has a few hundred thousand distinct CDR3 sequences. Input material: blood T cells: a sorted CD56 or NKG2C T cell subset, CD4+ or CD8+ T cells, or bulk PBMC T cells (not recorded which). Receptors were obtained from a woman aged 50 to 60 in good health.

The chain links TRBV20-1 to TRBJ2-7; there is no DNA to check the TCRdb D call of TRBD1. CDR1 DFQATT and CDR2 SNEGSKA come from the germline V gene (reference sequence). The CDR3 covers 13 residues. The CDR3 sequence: CSASLGRGSQKYF.

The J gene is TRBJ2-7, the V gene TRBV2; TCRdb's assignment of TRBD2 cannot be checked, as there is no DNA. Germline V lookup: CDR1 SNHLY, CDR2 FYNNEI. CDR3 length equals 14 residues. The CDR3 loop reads CASSEGVASYEQYF.

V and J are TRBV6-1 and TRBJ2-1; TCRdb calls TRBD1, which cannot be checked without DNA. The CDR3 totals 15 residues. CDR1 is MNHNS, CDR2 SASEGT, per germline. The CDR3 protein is CASSESWTDYNEQFF.